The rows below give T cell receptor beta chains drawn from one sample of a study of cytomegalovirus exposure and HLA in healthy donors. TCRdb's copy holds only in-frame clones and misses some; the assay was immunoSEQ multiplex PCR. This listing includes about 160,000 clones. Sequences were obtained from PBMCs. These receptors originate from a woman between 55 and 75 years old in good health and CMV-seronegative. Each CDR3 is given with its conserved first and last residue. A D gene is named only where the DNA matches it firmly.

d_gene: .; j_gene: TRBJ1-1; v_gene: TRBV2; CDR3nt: TGTGCCAGCAGTGAATGGGGGACACGGGACACTGAAGCTTTCTTT; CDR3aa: CASSEWGTRDTEAFF
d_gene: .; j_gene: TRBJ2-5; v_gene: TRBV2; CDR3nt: TGTGCCAGCAGTGAAATTGGCAGGGAGACCCAGTACTTC; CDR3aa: CASSEIGRETQYF
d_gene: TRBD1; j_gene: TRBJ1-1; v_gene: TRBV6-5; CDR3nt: TGTGCCAGCAGTTACACGGGACAGTTGACTGAAGCTTTCTTT; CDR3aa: CASSYTGQLTEAFF
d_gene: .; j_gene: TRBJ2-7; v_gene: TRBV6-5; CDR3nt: TGTGCCAGCAGTTACTCAAGAACTATAGGGAGCTACGAGCAGTACTTC; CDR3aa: CASSYSRTIGSYEQYF
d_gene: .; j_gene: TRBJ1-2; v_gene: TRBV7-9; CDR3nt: TGTGCCAGCAGCTTAGCGGGGAGTTACGGGGATGGCTACACCTTC; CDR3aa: CASSLAGSYGDGYTF
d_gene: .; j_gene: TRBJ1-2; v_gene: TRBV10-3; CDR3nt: TGTGCCATCAGTCCAGCTGGAGGCGGCTACACCTTC; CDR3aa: CAISPAGGGYTF
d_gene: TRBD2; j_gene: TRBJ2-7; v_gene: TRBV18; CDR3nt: TGTGCCAGCTCACCCCCCAGCGGGAGGGTCCACGAGCAGTACTTC; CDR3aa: CASSPPSGRVHEQYF
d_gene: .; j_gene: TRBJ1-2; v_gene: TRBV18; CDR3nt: TGTGCCAGCTCACCACCGTCGATAGCTTATGGCTACACCTTC; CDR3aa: CASSPPSIAYGYTF
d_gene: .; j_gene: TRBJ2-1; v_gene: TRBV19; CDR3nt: TGTGCCAGTAGTTCCACTAGCCTGCCCGGGAATGAGCAGTTCTTC; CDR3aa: CASSSTSLPGNEQFF
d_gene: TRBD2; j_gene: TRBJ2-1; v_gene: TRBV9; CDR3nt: TGTGCCAGCAGCGTGGAGGGTCTGGGGACTAGCAGTGAGCAGTTCTTC; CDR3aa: CASSVEGLGTSSEQFF
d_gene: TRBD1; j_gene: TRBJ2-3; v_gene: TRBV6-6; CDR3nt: TGTGCCAGCAGTTATGAGGGACAGCGGATAGATACGCAGTATTTT; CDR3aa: CASSYEGQRIDTQYF
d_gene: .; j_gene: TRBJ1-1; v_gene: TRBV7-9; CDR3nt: TGTGCCAGCAGCTTAGGGTCGGCAGGGTATTGTTTCTTT; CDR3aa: CASSLGSAGYCFF
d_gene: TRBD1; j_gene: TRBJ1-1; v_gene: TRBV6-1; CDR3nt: TGTGCCAGCAGTGACTCAACAGGGGCCCACACTGAAGCTTTCTTT; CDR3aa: CASSDSTGAHTEAFF
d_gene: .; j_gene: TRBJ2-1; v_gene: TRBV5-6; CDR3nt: TGTGCCAGCAGCGTCCCAGGGGCCACTAACAATGAGCAGTTCTTC; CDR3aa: CASSVPGATNNEQFF
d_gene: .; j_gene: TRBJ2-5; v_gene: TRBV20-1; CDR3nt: TGCAGTGCCGCGGGAACCTGGTCCCAGTACTTC; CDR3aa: CSAAGTWSQYF
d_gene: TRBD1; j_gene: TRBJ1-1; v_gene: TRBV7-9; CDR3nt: TGTGCCAGCAGCTGGAGACAGGGGACAAACACTGAAGCTTTCTTT; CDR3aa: CASSWRQGTNTEAFF
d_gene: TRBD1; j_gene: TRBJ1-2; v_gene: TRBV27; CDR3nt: TGTGCCAGCAGATTTACAGGGGGCTCCGGCTACACCTTC; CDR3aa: CASRFTGGSGYTF
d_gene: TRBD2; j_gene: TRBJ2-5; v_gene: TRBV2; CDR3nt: TGTGCCAGCAGCGCCGGGACTAGCGGGGTTGAGCAGTACTTC; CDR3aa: CASSAGTSGVEQYF
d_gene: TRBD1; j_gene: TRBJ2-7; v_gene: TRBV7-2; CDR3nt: TGTGCCAGCAGCTTCCAGGCCCCCCGGGACAGTGGTAGCGAGCAGTACTTC; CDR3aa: CASSFQAPRDSGSEQYF
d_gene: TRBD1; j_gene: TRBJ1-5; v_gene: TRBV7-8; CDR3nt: TGTGCCAGCAGCCTCAGGGGGGGCAATCAGCCCCAGCATTTT; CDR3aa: CASSLRGGNQPQHF
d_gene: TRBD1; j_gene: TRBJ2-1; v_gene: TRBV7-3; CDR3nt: TGTGCCAGCAGCAACCAACAGGGGAACAATGAGCAGTTCTTC; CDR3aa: CASSNQQGNNEQFF
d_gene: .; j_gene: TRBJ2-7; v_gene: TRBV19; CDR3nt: TGTGCCAGTAGTATCAAATCGGACATTTTTGTTCCTATCTACGAGCAGTACTTC; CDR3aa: CASSIKSDIFVPIYEQYF
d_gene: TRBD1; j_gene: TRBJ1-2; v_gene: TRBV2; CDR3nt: TGTGCCAGCAGTCCCAGGGGGGCGTATGGCTACACCTTC; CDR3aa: CASSPRGAYGYTF
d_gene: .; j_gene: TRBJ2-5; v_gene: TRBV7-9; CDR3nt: TGTGCCAGCAACGAAGGGCAGGGTCAAGAGACCCAGTACTTC; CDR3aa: CASNEGQGQETQYF
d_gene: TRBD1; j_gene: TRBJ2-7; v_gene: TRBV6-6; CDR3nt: TGTGCCAGCAGTTACCCCGGACAGGGGAACTACGAGCAGTACTTC; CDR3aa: CASSYPGQGNYEQYF
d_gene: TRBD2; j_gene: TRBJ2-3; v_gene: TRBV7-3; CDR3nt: TGTGCCAGCAGCTTAATGGCGGGGGGGGCAGATACGCAGTATTTT; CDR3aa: CASSLMAGGADTQYF
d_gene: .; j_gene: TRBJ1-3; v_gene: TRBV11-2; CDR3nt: TGTGCCAGCACCCCCCGACAGGTTGGAAACACCATATATTTT; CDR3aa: CASTPRQVGNTIYF
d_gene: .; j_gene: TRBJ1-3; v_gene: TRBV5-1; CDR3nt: TGCGCCAGCAGCTTGGAGTTCAGCGATCCTAACACCATATATTTT; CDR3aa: CASSLEFSDPNTIYF
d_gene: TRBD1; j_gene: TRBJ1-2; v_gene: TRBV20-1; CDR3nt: TGCAGGGGACAGGGCAATGGCTACACCTTC; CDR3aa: CRGQGNGYTF